This T cell receptor beta chain was identified during a study of read filtering for tumor transcriptome and immune sequencing. This clonotype was counted between two and nine times. Molecular barcoded adaptors covering alpha/delta and beta/gamma chains were used on around 370 ng RNA. MiXCR was run by TCRdb on the reads, yielding one entry per CDR3 protein. This sample has 75,000 to 95,000 distinct CDR3 sequences, with roughly a fifth found just once. The ends were cut back, 4 bases at V and 5 bases at J, with 15 bases in the middle. This CDR3 is built from 15 residues. Per the germline V gene, CDR1 is KGHSH and CDR2 is LQKENI.

The origin of this receptor is a donor at least 40 years old with multiple myeloma. The chain couples TRBV18 to TRBJ1-5; D may be TRBD1 (6 bases). Material: a population of CD138-negative cells sorted from bone marrow. This CDR3 is CASSQDRGAYQPQHF. For the CDR3, the DNA is TGTGCCAGCTCACAGGACAGAGGAGCGTATCAGCCCCAGCATTTT.